This paragraph covers one T cell receptor (beta chain) sequence. Its specific antigen is unknown. The input lacks base qualities; no much larger clone sits a single base away. The data were taken from a study of CD8 T cells in Susac syndrome (dated by TCRdb to about 2019). For the study in its entirety: The study used repertoire sequencing to test whether antigen drove CD8+ T cell activation and differentiation in Susac syndrome.

Trimming removed 4 bases from V and 7 bases from J; the gene matches leave 11 bases unexplained. CDR1 and CDR2 are read off the germline V gene (reference sequence) as SGHNT and YYREEE. From cysteine to phenylalanine, the CDR3 is 15 amino acids long. The entry retains the CDR3 DNA only, 45 bases that are in frame from base 1. RNA was extracted with the RNeasy kit and about 0.5 to 1 ug was reverse transcribed using random hexamers. The immunoSEQ multiplex PCR assay, which covers 54 Vbeta and 13 Jbeta segments, was used to amplify TCR beta CDR3 regions. PCR amplification bias was corrected using a synthetic template baseline for primer optimization and computational correction. The authors' analysis ran thus. Reads were annotated to V, D and J genes per IMGT and analyzed with immunoSEQ Analyzer, keeping only productive sequences. To calculate clonality, Shannon entropy was normalized by log2 of the number of productive unique sequences and then subtracted from one. For each patient and control, public and private clones were evaluated within the 100 most prevalent clones. Susac-specific clones were defined as absent from healthy and MS cohorts, approximately 1,000 published viral clones and other ImmuneACCESS disease sequences. TCRdb ran its own pipeline on the public reads, namely fastp trimming at Q25 and MiXCR clone calling, and kept in-frame beta chains. Identical CDR3 protein sequences are pooled into one entry, listed with their most common genes and DNA. What appears here as the V and J calls and clone size reflects TCRdb's work, not the paper's. The sample table lists more than 150,000 distinct CDR3 sequences, 92% of them with a count of one. More than 0.07% of the sample lies in the top ten.

General study outcomes and caveats: The number of individuals in the TCR sequencing and HLA analysis was acknowledged as relatively small.

Peripheral blood CD8+ and CD4+ T cells from healthy donors, Susac syndrome patients and multiple sclerosis patients were profiled using high-throughput TCR beta sequencing. Healthy donors were included as age- and sex-matched controls. Bulk CD8+ and CD4+ T cells were purified by magnetic negative isolation, while CD8+ TEMRA cells were enriched using FACS. Blood was collected in EDTA tubes and processed within 24 hours, with PBMCs isolated through density gradient centrifugation. PBMCs intended for TCR sequencing were cryopreserved in liquid nitrogen and were subsequently thawed in a 37 degrees C water bath. A purity of at least 90% was achieved for sorted or isolated CD4+, CD8+ and CD8+ TEMRA cells.

The TCR comes from a human donor in good health. Sequencing was performed on CD4+ T cells from PBMCs. Recombination connected TRBV5-4 to TRBJ2-7; TRBD1 agrees with 10 junctional bases. The CDR3 reads as follows: CASSPRDRGLGEQYF. The nucleotides read TGTGCCAGCAGCCCTCGGGACAGGGGCTTAGGAGAGCAGTACTTC.